This passage covers 14 T cell receptor beta chains from one sample sequenced in a study of blood T cell repertoires in COVID-19. Sequencing was performed with immunoSEQ multiplex PCR; in TCRdb, only in-frame clones are kept and a portion is missing. The sample lists tens of thousands of clones, roughly 82% occurring once. The sequencing input was peripheral blood. Source of these receptors: a woman aged 55 to 70 with acute or convalescent COVID-19.

The chain recombines TRBV7-9 with TRBJ1-2; 7 bases line up with TRBD1. The ends lost 1 base at V and 3 bases at J; junction bases unmatched: 2. The germline V gene encodes CDR1 SEHNR and CDR2 FQNEAQ (reference sequence). The CDR3 sequence is 14 residues long. CDR3: CASSLVQGDYGYTF. In DNA form, the CDR3 reads TGTGCCAGCAGCTTAGTTCAGGGGGACTATGGCTACACCTTC. Based on the CDR3 plus reference TRBV7-9 and TRBJ1-2, the full variable domain is DTGVSQNPRHKITKRGQNVTFRCDPISEHNRLYWYRQTLGQGPEFLTYFQNEAQLEKSRLLSDRFSAERPKGSFSTLEIQRTEQGDSAMYLCASSLVQGDYGYTFGSGTRLTVV.

The CDR3 reads CASSTDGTGGNTNTGELFF. The CDR3 bases are TGTGCCAGCAGCACCGACGGGACAGGGGGTAACACGAACACCGGGGAGCTGTTTTTT. The rearrangement joins TRBV7-9 to TRBJ2-2, with TRBD1 identical over 11 bases. The CDR3 length is 19 residues. The germline CDR1 and CDR2 sequences are SEHNR and FQNEAQ (reference sequence). Unmatched junction bases numbered 11, after V lost 5 bases and J lost 0 bases.

The CDR3 coding sequence is TGCAGCGTTGCGGCCCCAGGGGGCAATCAGCCCCAGCATTTT. Its protein product is CSVAAPGGNQPQHF. The genes are TRBV29-1 and TRBJ1-5; D may be TRBD1 (6 bases). V was cut by 4 bases and J by 2 bases, with 12 bases left in between. CDR3 size: 14 residues. Germline-derived CDR1 and CDR2 are SQVTM and ANQGSEA.

The J gene is TRBJ2-2, the V gene TRBV5-1; unclear D gene. V gave up 1 base and J gave up 1 base, with 8 bases separating them. This CDR3 comprises 15 residues. In germline, CDR1 is SGHRS, CDR2 YFSETQ. The CDR3 sequence: CASSLLGRNTGELFF. CDR3 DNA sequence: TGCGCCAGCAGCTTGCTGGGCAGGAACACCGGGGAGCTGTTTTTT.

The V and J genes are TRBV7-8 and TRBJ1-4; TRBD1 matches at 7 bases. After removal of 5 bases from V and 5 bases from J, the junction contained 11 bases not matched to a gene. The CDR3 covers 16 residues. Germline V gene data show CDR1 as SGHVS and CDR2 as FQNEAQ. CDR3 in DNA: TGTGCCAGCAGCCCTCTGTCTAGGGGGCTAAATGAAAAACTGTTTTTT. Its protein is CASSPLSRGLNEKLFF.

The V and J genes are TRBV6-4 and TRBJ1-1; a possible D gene is TRBD1 (5 bases). CDR1 is MRHNA and CDR2 is SNTAGT in the germline V gene. Deletions cut 0 bases from V and 2 bases from J, with 7 bases between. This CDR3 is 14 amino acids long. This CDR3 reads CASSDSTVNTEAFF. The DNA for the CDR3 is TGTGCCAGCAGTGACTCGACAGTTAACACTGAAGCTTTCTTT.

The chain joins TRBV2 to TRBJ1-2, with TRBD1 matching 8 bases. The J segment lost 5 bases and the V segment lost 6 bases, leaving 8 bases of the junction unmatched. In germline, CDR1 is SNHLY, CDR2 FYNNEI. The CDR3 spans 14 residues. CDR3 residues: CASRGTGGRYGYTF. DNA for the CDR3: TGTGCCAGCAGAGGGACAGGAGGTCGGTATGGCTACACCTTC.

The chain links TRBV6-1 to TRBJ2-3; D perhaps matches TRBD1 (6 bases). Trimming left V 4 bases short and J 4 bases short, with 18 bases between. In germline, CDR1 is MNHNS, CDR2 SASEGT. The CDR3 runs to 16 residues. CDR3 residues: CASSAQGPRIADTQYF. CDR3 nucleotides: TGTGCCAGCAGTGCGCAGGGGCCGCGGATCGCAGATACGCAGTATTTT.

Details on this clone: This sample also contains other DNA sequences that code for the same CDR3. The chain employs TRBV2 and TRBJ2-2; 11 nucleotides line up with TRBD2. With V trimmed by 6 bases and J by 1 base, 4 bases remained unmatched. This CDR3 spans 16 amino acids. Looked up from germline, CDR1 is SNHLY and CDR2 is FYNNEI. The CDR3 DNA sequence: TGTGCCAGCAGATCTCTAGCGGGGGGGAACACCGGGGAGCTGTTTTTT. The encoded protein is CASRSLAGGNTGELFF. Together with reference TRBV2 and TRBJ2-2, the CDR3 gives the full variable domain: EPEVTQTPSHQVTQMGQEVILRCVPISNHLYFYWYRQILGQKVEFLVSFYNNEISEKSEIFDDQFSVERPDGSNFTLKIRSTKLEDSAMYFCASRSLAGGNTGELFFGEGSRLTVL.

This chain's CDR3 is CASSQGVPRSGANVLTF. In DNA form, the CDR3 reads TGTGCCAGCAGCCAAGGGGTCCCTAGGTCTGGGGCCAACGTCCTGACTTTC. V is TRBV3-1 (or the pseudogene TRBV3-2) and J is TRBJ2-6; D gene uncertain. Germline V gene lookup returns CDR1 LGHDT and CDR2 YNNKEL (reference sequence). Trimming removed 1 base at V and 1 base at J, with 11 bases between. CDR3 size: 17 residues.

The rearrangement links TRBV24-1 to TRBJ2-3, with TRBD2 identical over 8 bases. The CDR3 is 13 residues long. The germline gives CDR1 KGHDR, CDR2 SFDVKD. J was trimmed by 8 bases and V by 4 bases; bases with no gene match: 4. CDR3 sequence: CATSDPTSGTQYF. DNA for the CDR3: TGTGCCACCAGTGACCCCACTAGCGGTACGCAGTATTTT.

The chain links TRBV7-8 to TRBJ2-7; D gene ambiguous. V lost 3 bases and J lost 5, with 8 bases in between. The CDR3 has 12 residues. Germline values: CDR1 SGHVS, CDR2 FQNEAQ. The CDR3 here is CASSLLMNEQYF. In DNA, the CDR3 is TGTGCCAGCAGCTTGCTAATGAACGAGCAGTACTTC.

The chain employs TRBV29-1 and TRBJ1-3; 10 bases map to TRBD1. The CDR3 loop spans 16 amino acids. Germline trimming cut 3 bases from V and 3 bases from J; bases unmatched to any gene: 8. Germline V lookup: CDR1 SQVTM, CDR2 ANQGSEA. CDR3 sequence: CSVDVGDRGGGNTIYF. The CDR3 DNA follows: TGCAGCGTTGATGTTGGGGACAGGGGAGGTGGAAACACCATATATTTT.

This clone was seen more than once but under ten times. This chain uses TRBV4-1 with TRBJ1-2, with D maybe TRBD1 (5 bases). The CDR3 spans 15 residues. Trimming took off 0 bases at V and 4 bases at J, with 12 bases between the two ends. Germline V CDR1 and CDR2: MGHRA, YSYEKL. Here the CDR3 reads CASSQEGALLYGYTF. Here the CDR3 DNA reads TGCGCCAGCAGCCAAGAAGGGGCGCTCCTCTATGGCTACACCTTC.